This T cell receptor (beta chain) was found in a study of blood T cell repertoires in COVID-19. Study details: Samples of COVID-19 (acute and convalescent) were obtained from the United States, Italy and Spain. Sources were T cells, B-cell-depleted T cells, or PBMCs; the material itself was cDNA or gDNA.

This clone was seen a handful of times. J gave up 9 bases and V 1 base, and 2 bases lay outside the gene matches. The germline V gene has CDR1 SGHNT and CDR2 YYREEE (reference sequence). This CDR3 spans 13 amino acids. In the source study's methods: Quantification of nucleated cells was approximated via reference gene primer amplification. Method: immunoSEQ multiplex PCR; TCRdb's copy keeps in-frame clones and lacks some. V, J and clone size are those of that table, while D and trimming were read from the DNA. This sample has approximately 98,000 clones; around 83% occur once, and the top ten carry about 4%.

The clonotype comes from a woman aged 70-85 years with acute or convalescent COVID-19. This chain connects TRBV5-4 to TRBJ1-5; 9 nucleotides match TRBD1. The sample was peripheral blood. This chain's CDR3 is CASSLRGQGPQHF. The CDR3 DNA sequence: TGTGCCAGCAGCTTGAGGGGACAGGGGCCCCAGCATTTT.